The next 17 T cell receptor beta chains were all read from a single sample in a study of siplizumab effects on memory and regulatory T cells. Repertoires were generated with immunoSEQ multiplex PCR, while TCRdb's copy carries only in-frame clones and drops some. Seen here are some 97,000 clones, around 90% observed once, and the top ten hold about 0.15%. Sequencing input: CD4+ T cells sorted from blood. All receptors come from a human donor in good health.

This chain uses TRBV21-1 with TRBJ2-7; the DNA was not used to check the table's D call, TRBD2. TRBV21-1 is a listed pseudogene. This CDR3 region has 14 residues. The CDR3 DNA sequence: TGTGCCAGCAGCCAACTAGCGGTTACCTACGAGCAGTACTTC. Protein product: CASSQLAVTYEQYF.

CDR3 DNA sequence: TGCGCCAGCAGCCCCCTAGCGGGGGAGGGCACCGGGGAGCTGTTTTTT. It encodes CASSPLAGEGTGELFF. V is TRBV4-3 and J is TRBJ2-2; 10 nucleotides match TRBD2. V lost 4 bases and J lost 4; bases outside the gene matches: 6. The CDR3 totals 16 residues. CDR1 is LGHNA, CDR2 YSLEER, per germline.

The rearrangement links TRBV5-5 to TRBJ2-1; TRBD1 agrees at 10 bases. There are 15 residues in the CDR3. The ends lost 4 bases at V and 4 bases at J; junction bases unmatched: 5. The germline gives CDR1 SGHKS, CDR2 YYEKEE (reference sequence). The CDR3 is CASSPGTGVYNEQFF. Here the CDR3 DNA reads TGTGCCAGCAGCCCCGGGACAGGGGTTTACAATGAGCAGTTCTTC.

The genes are TRBV5-4 and TRBJ2-2; tentatively, D is TRBD1 (6 bases). CDR3 length equals 15 residues. V was clipped by 4 bases and J by 1 base, with 11 bases between them. Germline CDR1 is SGHNT and CDR2 is YYREEE (reference sequence). The CDR3 DNA reads TGTGCCAGCAGCCTACAGGGTCAGAACACCGGGGAGCTGTTTTTT. This codes for CASSLQGQNTGELFF.

This rearrangement joins TRBV28 to TRBJ2-2; D may be TRBD2 (6 bases). Germline V gene sequence: CDR1 MDHEN, CDR2 SYDVKM. V lost 3 bases, J lost 5 bases, and 10 bases lay in between. The CDR3 sequence is 14 residues long. CDR3 in amino acids: CASSFTGVTGELFF. The DNA of the CDR3 is TGTGCCAGCAGTTTTACGGGGGTGACCGGGGAGCTGTTTTTT.

The rearrangement links TRBV6-1 to TRBJ1-1; D remains unclear. CDR3 size: 11 residues. The V gene's germline CDR1 is MNHNS and CDR2 SASEGT. Between the trimmed V and J ends, which lost 3 bases and 3 bases, there was a span of 2 bases. CDR3 region: CASSEYTEAFF. The DNA for the CDR3 is TGTGCCAGCAGTGAGTACACTGAAGCTTTCTTT.

This clone came up once. V is TRBV9 and J is TRBJ1-3; D unclear. Trimming stripped 3 bases from V and 1 base from J, with 8 bases between. This CDR3 is built from 14 residues. CDR1 is SGDLS and CDR2 is YYNGEE in the germline V gene. Here the CDR3 DNA reads TGTGCCAGCAGCGACACATGGTCTGGAAACACCATATATTTT. Translated, it gives CASSDTWSGNTIYF.

The chain has TRBV15 and TRBJ1-2, with a weak D call TRBD1 (6 bases). The V gene's germline CDR1 is LNHNV and CDR2 YYDKDF (reference sequence). This CDR3 is built from 13 residues. V lost 1 base and J lost 13, with 16 bases in between. The DNA of the CDR3 is TGTGCCACCAGCAGAGTTGTACAGGGAAAACGCACCTTC. It is translated as CATSRVVQGKRTF. Looking up the rest from reference TRBV15 and TRBJ1-2 gives the full variable domain: DAMVIQNPRYQVTQFGKPVTLSCSQTLNHNVMYWYQQKSSQAPKLLFHYYDKDFNNEADTPDNFQSRRPNTSFCFLDIRSPGLGDTAMYLCATSRVVQGKRTFGSGTRLTVV.

The chain links TRBV19 to TRBJ2-5, with 12 bases that match TRBD1. In germline, CDR1 is LNHDA, CDR2 SQIVND (reference sequence). With 4 bases clipped from V and 4 bases from J, the junction kept 7 bases outside the gene matches. The CDR3 covers 16 residues. The CDR3 sequence: CASSKPGQGARETQYF. CDR3 in DNA: TGTGCCAGTAGTAAACCGGGACAGGGGGCAAGAGAGACCCAGTACTTC.

The rearrangement joins TRBV12-5 to TRBJ1-1; unclear D gene. The CDR3 has 13 residues. The germline gives CDR1 LGHNT, CDR2 FRNRAP. Trimming shortened V by 3 bases and J by 7 bases, and 12 bases separated the two germline ends. Here the CDR3 reads CASGLGHADEAFF. The CDR3 region has the DNA TGTGCTAGTGGTTTAGGTCATGCGGATGAAGCTTTCTTT.

The chain combines TRBV2 with TRBJ2-3; D is unresolved. Trimming took 4 bases from V and 2 from J, leaving 10 bases between them. Per germline, CDR1 SNHLY and CDR2 FYNNEI. The CDR3 totals 14 residues. CDR3 nucleotide sequence: TGTGCCAGCAGTGGGGTTACCCTCACAGATACGCAGTATTTT. The encoded protein is CASSGVTLTDTQYF.

The CDR3 DNA reads as TGCGCCAGCAGCCCTCGATCTTCGACTAGCGGGGGGAACAATGAGCAGTTCTTC. Its translation is CASSPRSSTSGGNNEQFF. The chain recombines TRBV5-1 with TRBJ2-1; 13 nucleotides line up with TRBD2. Germline values: CDR1 SGHRS, CDR2 YFSETQ. CDR3 length: 18 amino acids. Trimming cost V 4 bases and J 5 bases; bases outside gene matches: 12.

The V call is TRBV4-2, the J call TRBJ2-5, with no clear D. The CDR3 consists of 14 residues. V lost 1 base and J 0 bases, leaving 6 bases between the germline ends. Germline lookup yields CDR1 LGHNA and CDR2 YNFKEQ. Here the CDR3 DNA reads TGTGCCAGCAGCCAAGGGGGTTACCAAGAGACCCAGTACTTC. Its translation: CASSQGGYQETQYF.

The CDR3 coding sequence is TGTGCCAGCAGCCCGGGAATTCTGAACACTGAAGCTTTCTTT. Its protein is CASSPGILNTEAFF. V and J are TRBV5-4 and TRBJ1-1; D is ambiguous. The CDR3 runs to 14 residues. Per the germline V gene, CDR1 is SGHNT and CDR2 is YYREEE (reference sequence). V was shortened by 4 bases and J by 0 bases, with 10 bases between the two germline ends.

V and J are TRBV7-2 and TRBJ1-5; D unresolved. The CDR3 has 13 amino acids. Trimming removed 5 bases from V and 0 bases from J, with 5 bases in between. CDR1 SGHTA and CDR2 FQGNSA come from the germline V gene. This CDR3 is CASSRYSNQPQHF. DNA for the CDR3: TGTGCCAGCAGCCGATATAGCAATCAGCCCCAGCATTTT.

The chain links TRBV12-5 to TRBJ1-1; possible D gene TRBD1, 5 bases. Trimming stripped 6 bases from V and 3 bases from J, with 11 bases between. Germline CDR1 LGHNT, CDR2 FRNRAP. CDR3 size: 13 residues. CDR3 protein: CASGRTRDTEAFF. The CDR3 region has the DNA TGTGCTAGTGGGAGGACAAGGGACACTGAAGCTTTCTTT.

In DNA, the CDR3 is TGCAGCGTTCTTAGGGGCCGCGGGAACATTCAGTACTTC. Translation gives CSVLRGRGNIQYF. The rearrangement links TRBV29-1 to TRBJ2-4; D might be TRBD1 or TRBD2, each matching 5 bases. CDR3 length: 13 amino acids. CDR1 is SQVTM, CDR2 ANQGSEA, per germline. V shed 5 bases and J shed 7 bases, with 15 bases lying between them.